The sequence of this T cell receptor beta chain was determined in a study of T cells in Graves' hyperthyroidism and ophthalmopathy. Study conclusions and caveats: Ophthalmopathy, which appeared later, was predicted by the model a median roughly 6.6 months before onset. Most expanded thyroid clonotypes above 0.001 recurred in blood. A 13 V-J model separated ophthalmopathy from stable hyperthyroidism.

V trimming: 4 bases; J trimming: 5 bases; junction bases outside the gene matches: 5. CDR1 and CDR2 from the germline V gene are DFQATT and SNEGSKA (reference sequence). This CDR3 is 15 amino acids long. Amplified regions were TCR beta CDR3 sequences from RNA transcripts. TCR CDR3 underwent first-round RT-PCR with the HTBI primer set. A single record per CDR3 protein comes from TCRdb applying MiXCR to the multiplex PCR reads. This sample yields 450,000 to 700,000 distinct CDR3 sequences, of which around 42% are seen a single time; around 20% belongs to the top ten. At least ten counts were recorded for this clonotype. Its specificity is not known.

The sequenced material came from peripheral blood or thyroid tissue (not recorded which). This chain connects TRBV20-1 to TRBJ2-2; 12 nucleotides agree with TRBD2. The origin of this receptor is an adult woman with Graves' disease, either hyperthyroidism or ophthalmopathy (not recorded which). CDR3: CSATAGTSGTGELFF. CDR3 DNA: TGCAGTGCTACAGCCGGGACTAGCGGGACCGGGGAGCTGTTTTTT.